In its sample, the clone carrying this T cell receptor beta chain was seen once. Its specificity is not known. The data stem from a study of cytomegalovirus exposure and HLA in healthy donors. Whole-study findings and limits: Reports indicated that the classifier achieved high specificity and sensitivity in diagnosing cytomegalovirus status. Indistinguishability led to the exclusion of some V segments, TRBV6-2 and TRBV6-3 included. Trimming of TCR beta V- and J-genes showed a link, identified in a later analysis, to a missense DCLRE1C variant.

Both 60 Vbeta primers and 13 Jbeta primers went into the PCR. The protocol was immunoSEQ multiplex PCR, while the TCRdb copy is restricted to in-frame clones and leaves out a portion. The sample contains about 150,000 clones, over 70% of which appear only once. Nominal health characterized the donors when sampled, though unrecorded immune exposures were likely. Germline CDR1 and CDR2: SGDLS and YYNGEE. The CDR3 totals 16 residues. Trimming at V came to 0 bases and at J to 5 bases, leaving 7 bases not matched to a gene. The source of this sequence is a man aged 35 to 55 in good health and CMV-seronegative. The chain combines TRBV9 with TRBJ2-3; 9 bases line up with TRBD2. Sequenced sample: PBMCs. CDR3 protein: CASSVEWRGGLDTQYF. The CDR3 DNA reads TGTGCCAGCAGCGTAGAATGGCGGGGGGGCCTAGATACGCAGTATTTT.